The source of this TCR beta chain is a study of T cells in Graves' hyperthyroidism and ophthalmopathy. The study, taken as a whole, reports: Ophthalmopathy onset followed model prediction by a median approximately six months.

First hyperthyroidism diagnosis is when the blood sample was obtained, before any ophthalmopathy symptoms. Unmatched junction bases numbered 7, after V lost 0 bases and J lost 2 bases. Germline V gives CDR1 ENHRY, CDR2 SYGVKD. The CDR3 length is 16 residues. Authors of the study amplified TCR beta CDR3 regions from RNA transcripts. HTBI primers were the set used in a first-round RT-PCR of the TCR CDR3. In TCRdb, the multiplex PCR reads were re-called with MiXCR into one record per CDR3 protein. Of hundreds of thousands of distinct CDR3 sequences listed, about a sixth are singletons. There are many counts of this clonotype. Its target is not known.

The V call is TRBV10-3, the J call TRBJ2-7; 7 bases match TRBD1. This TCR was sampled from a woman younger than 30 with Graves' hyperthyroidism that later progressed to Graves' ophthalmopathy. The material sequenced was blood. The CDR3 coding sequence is TGTGCCATCAGTGAGTCGAGGGTTACAGGGGCCTACGAGCAGTACTTC. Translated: CAISESRVTGAYEQYF.